The 20 T cell receptor beta chains below all came from one sample that was sequenced in a study of control samples from healthy donors and cancer patients. Libraries were prepared by immunoSEQ multiplex PCR; TCRdb keeps only in-frame clonotypes and omits some of them. The table records about 55,000 clones, approximately 95% of them present only once. The source material was blood. Receptors originate from a woman between 18 and 30 years old in good health.

The chain carries TRBV7-8 and TRBJ1-1; unclear D gene. Per germline, CDR1 SGHVS and CDR2 FQNEAQ. The V and J ends lost 1 base and 4 bases respectively, with 13 bases between them. The CDR3 runs to 15 residues. In nucleotides, the CDR3 is TGTGCCAGCAGCTTAGGTGAGGGATGGGGCACTGAAGCTTTCTTT. Translated, it gives CASSLGEGWGTEAFF.

The CDR3 reads CASSLTGQGHTEAFF. The CDR3, as DNA: TGTGCCAGCAGCTTAACAGGACAGGGCCACACTGAAGCTTTCTTT. V is TRBV7-2 and J is TRBJ1-1; 8 bases line up with TRBD1. Germline V lookup: CDR1 SGHTA, CDR2 FQGNSA. This CDR3 spans 15 amino acids. With 2 bases clipped from V and 3 bases from J, the junction kept 5 bases outside the gene matches.

In regard to this clone: Other nucleotide sequences from this sample produce the same CDR3. The chain joins TRBV7-2 to TRBJ1-5; the D is unclear. CDR1 and CDR2 from the germline V gene are SGHTA and FQGNSA. V lost 1 base and J 5 bases, leaving 6 bases between the germline ends. The CDR3 runs 13 residues. The CDR3 region has the DNA TGTGCCAGCAGCTTAGGGTTGGATCAGCCCCAGCATTTT. Protein sequence: CASSLGLDQPQHF.

This clone was detected only once. CDR3 DNA sequence: TGTGCCAGCAGTTCCCCCCTTGAAGGGTTCTACAATGAGCAGTTCTTC. Translating gives CASSSPLEGFYNEQFF. This chain uses TRBV6-5 with TRBJ2-1; D gene unclear. CDR3 length: 16 amino acids. V was trimmed by 4 bases and J by 3 bases, leaving 16 bases between them. Germline CDR1 is MNHEY and CDR2 is SVGAGI.

In the case of this clone: Germline is not matched at one junction end, which may reflect a read error. The chain uses TRBV12-3 or TRBV12-4 and TRBJ2-3, with 9 bases aligning to TRBD2. The CDR3 consists of 13 residues. The CDR3 bases are TGTGCCTGCAGGACTAGCGGCACAGATACGCAGTATTTT. Translating it yields CACRTSGTDTQYF.

The chain combines TRBV3-1 (or the pseudogene TRBV3-2) with TRBJ1-4; 8 nucleotides line up with TRBD1. The CDR3 has 17 residues. In germline, CDR1 is LGHDT, CDR2 YNNKEL (reference sequence). Germline trimming cut 2 bases from V and 7 bases from J; bases unmatched to any gene: 12. The CDR3 DNA is TGTGCCAGCAGCCAATCCGGTCCCGGACAGGGCGCTGAAAAACTGTTTTTT. This gives the protein CASSQSGPGQGAEKLFF.

In its sample, this clone was seen once. The chain has TRBV18 and TRBJ1-2, with D perhaps matching TRBD1 (5 bases). Germline V gene lookup returns CDR1 KGHSH and CDR2 LQKENI. V dropped 3 bases and J dropped 12 bases, with 17 bases sitting between them. The CDR3 spans 13 residues. This CDR3 is CASSPQREGAHTF. CDR3 sequence (DNA): TGTGCCAGCTCACCCCAACGAGAAGGGGCCCACACCTTC.

The chain is built from TRBV11-2 and TRBJ2-1; 12 nucleotides align to TRBD2. Trimming removed 5 bases from V and 4 bases from J; junction bases left unmatched: 3. Per the germline V gene, CDR1 is SGHAT and CDR2 is FQNNGV. CDR3 length equals 15 residues. CDR3 region: CASSATSGGYNEQFF. CDR3 nucleotide sequence: TGTGCCAGCAGCGCCACTAGCGGGGGGTACAATGAGCAGTTCTTC.

The table lists this clone with a count of one. The chain has TRBV10-1 and TRBJ2-5; D unclear. Looked up from germline, CDR1 is WNHNN and CDR2 is SYGVQD (reference sequence). V was clipped by 5 bases and J by 3 bases, with 10 bases between them. The CDR3 length is 13 residues. The chain's CDR3 is CASSPEKKETQYF. The CDR3 DNA reads TGCGCCAGCAGTCCGGAGAAAAAAGAGACCCAGTACTTC.

The V call is TRBV7-2, the J call TRBJ1-6, with a possible D match to TRBD1 (6 bases). V dropped 5 bases and J dropped 4 bases, with 9 bases sitting between them. Germline assignment: CDR1 SGHTA and CDR2 FQGNSA. The CDR3 has 14 residues. The CDR3 sequence: CASSLQGYNSPLHF. The CDR3 bases are TGTGCCAGCAGCCTGCAGGGGTATAATTCACCCCTCCACTTT.

The rearrangement uses TRBV9 and TRBJ1-1; D gene unclear. The CDR3 is made up of 15 amino acids. V was pared by 6 bases and J by 1 base, with 16 bases between. CDR1 SGDLS and CDR2 YYNGEE come from the germline V gene. The CDR3 sequence: CASTELVGGNTEAFF. The CDR3 DNA sequence: TGTGCCAGCACAGAACTGGTCGGAGGGAACACTGAAGCTTTCTTT.

This clone has a single count. The chain joins TRBV6-6 to TRBJ1-5; D possibly corresponds to TRBD1 (5 bases). Between the trimmed V and J ends, which lost 5 bases and 0 bases, there was a span of 17 bases. From germline, CDR1 is MNHNY and CDR2 SVGAGI (reference sequence). The CDR3 consists of 17 residues. CDR3 in DNA: TGTGCCAGCAGTCGGGCCGGGGCACGGTATAGCAATCAGCCCCAGCATTTT. Translation gives CASSRAGARYSNQPQHF.

A remark on this clone: Other nucleotide sequences from this sample produce the same CDR3. The rearrangement links TRBV6-4 to TRBJ2-3, with TRBD2 matching 13 bases. The germline V gene has CDR1 MRHNA and CDR2 SNTAGT. Trimming cost V 3 bases and J 4 bases; bases outside gene matches: 4. The CDR3 contains 16 residues. CDR3 sequence (DNA): TGTGCCAGCAGTGATTCAACTAGCGGGGGGGCAGATACGCAGTATTTT. Protein sequence: CASSDSTSGGADTQYF.

This sequence joins TRBV5-5 and TRBJ1-2; tentative D call: TRBD1 (5 bases). Germline CDR1 SGHKS, CDR2 YYEKEE (reference sequence). There are 15 residues in the CDR3. V lost 6 bases, J lost 1 base, and 16 bases lay in between. This chain's CDR3 is CASTPGTAINYGYTF. CDR3 sequence (DNA): TGTGCCAGCACCCCCGGGACGGCGATTAACTATGGCTACACCTTC. Complete variable domain (other parts from reference TRBV5-5 and TRBJ1-2): DAGVTQSPTHLIKTRGQQVTLRCSPISGHKSVSWYQQVLGQGPQFIFQYYEKEERGRGNFPDRFSARQFPNYSSELNVNALLLGDSALYLCASTPGTAINYGYTFGSGTRLTVV.

V gene TRBV19 combines with J gene TRBJ1-2; possibly TRBD1 for D (6 bases). V lost 1 base to trimming and J lost 7 bases, with 7 bases between them. Germline V gene lookup returns CDR1 LNHDA and CDR2 SQIVND (reference sequence). This CDR3 contains 12 residues. Here the CDR3 reads CASSIAGAGYTF. As DNA, the CDR3 is TGTGCCAGTAGTATAGCAGGGGCTGGCTACACCTTC. The variable domain in full, with the rest retrieved from reference TRBV19 and TRBJ1-2, is DGGITQSPKYLFRKEGQNVTLSCEQNLNHDAMYWYRQDPGQGLRLIYYSQIVNDFQKGDIAEGYSVSREKKESFPLTVTSAQKNPTAFYLCASSIAGAGYTFGSGTRLTVV.

V and J are TRBV6-5 and TRBJ1-3, with D hard to call. In germline, CDR1 is MNHEY, CDR2 SVGAGI. The CDR3 is made up of 15 amino acids. The germline V and J ends were trimmed by 5 bases and 0 bases, with 11 bases remaining between them. The DNA for the CDR3 is TGTGCCAGCAGTATTCTTTCGAGCTCTGGAAACACCATATATTTT. Amino acids: CASSILSSSGNTIYF.

The CDR3 coding sequence is TGTGCCAGGGAAAGTTCGCTGAACACTGAAGCTTTCTTT. This gives the protein CARESSLNTEAFF. The chain couples TRBV2 to TRBJ1-1; no firm D call. The CDR3 has 13 residues. Germline V lookup: CDR1 SNHLY, CDR2 FYNNEI. Trimming left V 9 bases short and J 0 bases short, with 11 bases between.

The gene calls are TRBV12-5 and TRBJ2-1; weak D call: TRBD2 (5 bases). V was trimmed by 4 bases and J by 0 bases, leaving 10 bases between them. The V gene's germline CDR1 is LGHNT and CDR2 FRNRAP. The CDR3 totals 15 residues. Here the CDR3 DNA reads TGTGCTAGTGGTTCCCGACTAAGCTCCTACAATGAGCAGTTCTTC. Translating gives CASGSRLSSYNEQFF.

CDR3 protein: CASRDGVLSGNTIYF. The CDR3 region has the DNA TGTGCCAGCAGAGACGGAGTCCTCTCTGGAAACACCATATATTTT. The chain has TRBV5-5 and TRBJ1-3; D gene unclear. Trimming stripped 5 bases from V and 0 bases from J, with 12 bases between. The length of the CDR3 is 15 residues. Germline values: CDR1 SGHKS, CDR2 YYEKEE (reference sequence). The full variable domain, in which reference TRBV5-5 and TRBJ1-3 provide the parts outside the CDR3, is DAGVTQSPTHLIKTRGQQVTLRCSPISGHKSVSWYQQVLGQGPQFIFQYYEKEERGRGNFPDRFSARQFPNYSSELNVNALLLGDSALYLCASRDGVLSGNTIYFGEGSWLTVV.

As for this clone: A junction end diverges from the germline sequence, so it may reflect a read error. V is TRBV5-6 and J is TRBJ1-4; 10 bases are shared with TRBD1. Germline V lookup: CDR1 SGHDT, CDR2 YYEEEE. The CDR3 sequence is 16 residues long. The CDR3 bases are TGTGCCAGCAGCTTCTCAGCCGGGACAGGGGAACGAAAAACTGTTTTT. It is translated as CASSFSAGTGERKTVF.